This T cell receptor beta chain was found in a study of shared clonotypes between healthy human individuals. Study-level results: How much donors shared clonotypes was expected to be affected by sequencing depth. Tissues were not sampled, only blood, and their repertoires likely differ.

This CDR3 spans 20 amino acids. Trimming shortened V by 5 bases and J by 0 bases, and 29 bases separated the two germline ends. Looked up from germline, CDR1 is SNHLY and CDR2 is FYNNEI. Using ten immunoSEQ deep assay plates, investigators sequenced unsorted PBMC DNA. Profiling relied on immunoSEQ multiplex PCR, and the TCRdb table lists in-frame clones only, not all of them. The repertoire includes 490,000 or so clones, 65% to 80% of them detected once, and about 12% sits in the top ten. A word on this clone: What it recognizes is unknown.

The study enrolled healthy HIV-negative adults without recent acute infections or vaccinations as donors. Sequenced material: PBMCs. The TCR sequence derives from a woman in her thirties or forties in good health. Some clones in this sample may be carry-over from other donors' samples. The chain combines TRBV2 with TRBJ2-7; tentative D call: TRBD2 (6 bases). The CDR3, as DNA: TGTGCCAGCAGTCCCAGAGGGCTAGCGTGGAGGAGGAAAAGCTCCTACGAGCAGTACTTC. The encoded protein is CASSPRGLAWRRKSSYEQYF.